This T cell receptor (beta chain) was sequenced during a study of vaccination effects on CD4 cells after COVID-19. Before any sequencing was done, the ViraFEST assay used viral peptide pools to expand antigen-specific CD4+ T cells. CD4+ T cell isolation took place after approximately 11 days of culture. SARS-CoV-2 infection was confirmed by PCR in the person between March and December 2020. Here immunoSEQ multiplex PCR was the method, and the copy in TCRdb shows in-frame clones only, minus some. Of under 55,000 clones listed, approximately 81% are singletons. This CDR3 contains 14 residues. Germline CDR1 is SEHNR and CDR2 is FQNEAQ (reference sequence). V shed 6 bases, J shed 4 bases, and the junction held 5 bases outside the gene matches. This clone occurred a few times. Antigen: not known.

The chain has TRBV7-9 and TRBJ1-1, with 10 bases matching TRBD1. The specimen was CD4+ T cells from PBMCs cultured with a peptide pool, collected before COVID-19 vaccination. The TCR comes from a human donor who had a prior SARS-CoV-2 infection. The CDR3 sequence is CASSGTGEATEAFF. CDR3 in DNA: TGTGCCAGCAGTGGGACAGGGGAGGCCACTGAAGCTTTCTTT. Full variable domain (rest looked up from reference TRBV7-9 and TRBJ1-1): DTGVSQNPRHKITKRGQNVTFRCDPISEHNRLYWYRQTLGQGPEFLTYFQNEAQLEKSRLLSDRFSAERPKGSFSTLEIQRTEQGDSAMYLCASSGTGEATEAFFGQGTRLTVV.